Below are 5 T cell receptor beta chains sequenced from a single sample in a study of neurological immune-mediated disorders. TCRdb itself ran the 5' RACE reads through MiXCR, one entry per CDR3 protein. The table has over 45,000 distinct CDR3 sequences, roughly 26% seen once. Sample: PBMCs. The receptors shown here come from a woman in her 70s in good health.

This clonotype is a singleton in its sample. In DNA form, the CDR3 reads TGCGCCAGCAGCCTGGGACAGGGGACTAGCGTTTCCTACGAGCAGTACTTC. Protein product: CASSLGQGTSVSYEQYF. The rearrangement links TRBV5-1 to TRBJ2-7, with D perhaps assigned TRBD1 or TRBD2 (10 bases each). Trimming took 4 bases from V and 1 from J, leaving 21 bases between them. CDR3 size: 17 residues. The V gene's germline CDR1 is SGHRS and CDR2 YFSETQ.

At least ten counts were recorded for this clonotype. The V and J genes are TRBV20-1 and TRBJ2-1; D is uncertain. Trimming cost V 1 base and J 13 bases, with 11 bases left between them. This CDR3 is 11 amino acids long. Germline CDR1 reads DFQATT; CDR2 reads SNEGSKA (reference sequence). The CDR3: CSARARTAQFF. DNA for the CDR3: TGCAGTGCTAGAGCCAGGACGGCCCAGTTCTTC.

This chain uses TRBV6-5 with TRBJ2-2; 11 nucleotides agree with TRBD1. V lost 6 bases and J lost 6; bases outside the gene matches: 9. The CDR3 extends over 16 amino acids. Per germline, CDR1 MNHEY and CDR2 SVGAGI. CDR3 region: CASRNRDRGGSGELFF. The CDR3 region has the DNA TGTGCCAGCAGAAACCGGGACAGGGGGGGCTCCGGGGAGCTGTTTTTT.

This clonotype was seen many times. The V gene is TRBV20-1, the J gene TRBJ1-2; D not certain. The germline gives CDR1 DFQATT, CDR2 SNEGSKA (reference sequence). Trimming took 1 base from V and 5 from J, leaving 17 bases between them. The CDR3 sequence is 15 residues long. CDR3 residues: CSARGPYEVLYGYTF. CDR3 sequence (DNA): TGCAGTGCTAGAGGTCCGTATGAGGTACTGTATGGCTACACCTTC.

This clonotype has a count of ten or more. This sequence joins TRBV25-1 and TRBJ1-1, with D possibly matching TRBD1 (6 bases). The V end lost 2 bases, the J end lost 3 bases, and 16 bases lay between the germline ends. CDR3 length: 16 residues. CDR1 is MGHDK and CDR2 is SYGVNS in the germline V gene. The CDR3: CASSEGSRGGDTEAFF. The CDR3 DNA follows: TGTGCCAGCAGTGAAGGGAGCAGGGGTGGAGACACTGAAGCTTTCTTT. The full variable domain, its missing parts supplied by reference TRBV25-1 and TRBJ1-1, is EADIYQTPRYLVIGTGKKITLECSQTMGHDKMYWYQQDPGMELHLIHYSYGVNSTEKGDLSSESTVSRIRTEHFPLTLESARPSHTSQYLCASSEGSRGGDTEAFFGQGTRLTVV.